A selection of T cell receptor beta chains follows, all from one sample in a study of shared clonotypes between healthy human individuals. The protocol was immunoSEQ multiplex PCR, while the TCRdb copy is restricted to in-frame clones and leaves out a portion. This sample has 2 million to 2.5 million clones; 85% to 95% occur once, and the top ten carry roughly 0.36%. The sample consisted of naive CD4+ T cells from PBMCs. The receptors derive from a man between 18 and 35 years old in good health. Some clones in this sample may be carry-over from other donors' samples. The CDR3 runs from the conserved cysteine through the conserved F or W. A D gene is named only where the DNA matches it firmly. The size field is filled for only some rows; it gives once, few, many or a size class.

clone_size d_call j_call v_call cdr3_aa cdr3_nt
- TRBD2 TRBJ2-1 TRBV7-9 CASSPVGLQDNEQFF TGTGCCAGCAGTCCAGTGGGACTACAAGACAATGAGCAGTTCTTC
- - TRBJ2-7 TRBV7-2 CASSLTQVVSNEQYF TGTGCCAGCAGCTTAACGCAGGTGGTTTCTAACGAGCAGTACTTC
- - TRBJ1-2 TRBV15 CATSRAQAHLTF TGTGCCACCAGCAGAGCTCAGGCCCACTTAACCTTC
- - TRBJ2-5 TRBV6-6 CATTGDQETQYF TGTGCCACCACCGGGGACCAAGAGACCCAGTACTTC
- TRBD1 TRBJ2-3 TRBV2 CASSESWTGGDTQYF TGTGCCAGCAGTGAATCTTGGACAGGGGGGGATACGCAGTATTTT
- - TRBJ2-2 TRBV9 CASSVDRGELFF TGTGCCAGCAGCGTAGATCGGGGGGAGCTGTTTTTT
- - TRBJ2-7 TRBV11-3 CASSLDSYEQYF TGTGCCAGCAGCTTGGACAGCTACGAGCAGTACTTC
- TRBD1 TRBJ1-1 TRBV9 CASSPQTGIMNTEAFF TGTGCCAGCAGCCCCCAGACAGGGATCATGAACACTGAAGCTTTCTTT
- TRBD1 TRBJ2-1 TRBV6-5 CASSYVTGLNEQFF TGTGCCAGCAGTTACGTGACAGGGCTAAATGAGCAGTTCTTC
- - TRBJ1-2 TRBV28 CASSVGGWGYTF TGTGCCAGCAGTGTCGGGGGCTGGGGCTACACCTTC
- - TRBJ2-4 TRBV9 CASSAIPGTSNIQYF TGTGCCAGCAGCGCCATCCCGGGGACGTCAAACATTCAGTACTTC
- - TRBJ1-1 TRBV10-3 CAISESEWGGDQAFF TGTGCCATCAGTGAGTCGGAATGGGGAGGGGACCAAGCTTTCTTT
- TRBD2 TRBJ2-7 TRBV28 CASSLKREGPKRSFEQYF TGTGCCAGCAGTTTGAAGCGGGAGGGCCCCAAGCGTTCGTTCGAGCAGTACTTC
- - TRBJ2-3 TRBV9 CASSVEQTSTDTQYF TGTGCCAGCAGCGTAGAACAGACTAGCACAGATACGCAGTATTTT
- - TRBJ1-3 TRBV6-5 CASGLTQWGNTIYF TGTGCCAGCGGTCTGACCCAGTGGGGAAACACCATATATTTT
- TRBD2 TRBJ2-2 TRBV6-1 CASIRGGINTGELFF TGTGCCAGCATCCGCGGGGGGATTAACACCGGGGAGCTGTTTTTT
- TRBD1 TRBJ1-1 TRBV7-3 CASSPRTGNTEAFF TGTGCCAGCAGCCCAAGGACAGGGAACACTGAAGCTTTCTTT
- TRBD2 TRBJ2-5 TRBV15 CATSRGPSGNGETQYF TGTGCCACCAGCAGGGGTCCTAGCGGGAACGGAGAGACCCAGTACTTC
- - TRBJ2-5 TRBV5-1 CASSLTPLETQYF TGCGCCAGCAGCTTGACCCCCTTGGAGACCCAGTACTTC
- - TRBJ2-7 TRBV6-6 CASSPPSRAYEQYF TGTGCCAGCTCTCCCCCTAGTCGGGCGTACGAGCAGTACTTC
- - TRBJ1-6 TRBV30 CAWNKGYNSPLHF TGTGCCTGGAACAAGGGCTATAATTCACCCCTCCACTTT
- - TRBJ2-5 TRBV7-2 CASSLQGESETQYF TGTGCCAGCAGCTTACAAGGCGAGTCGGAGACCCAGTACTTC
- - TRBJ1-5 TRBV15 CATSRLGFPKSSNQPQHF TGTGCCACCAGCAGGTTGGGCTTTCCAAAGTCGAGCAATCAGCCCCAGCATTTT
once - TRBJ1-2 TRBV19 CASSIPGRNYYGYTF TGTGCCAGTAGTATACCGGGACGGAACTACTATGGCTACACCTTC
- - TRBJ1-1 TRBV19 CASNHVWNTEAFF TGTGCCAGTAACCATGTCTGGAACACTGAAGCTTTCTTT
- - TRBJ2-7 TRBV27 CASSSKSGEQYF TGTGCCAGCAGCTCAAAGTCGGGCGAGCAGTACTTC
- TRBD2 TRBJ2-3 TRBV5-1 CASSLSFVAGGSTDTQYF TGCGCCAGCAGCTTGTCGTTCGTAGCGGGAGGGAGCACAGATACGCAGTATTTT
- - TRBJ2-3 TRBV7-3 CASRGDTTDTQYF TGTGCCAGCAGGGGGGACACCACAGATACGCAGTATTTT
- - TRBJ2-5 TRBV5-5 CASSLRPSNSGGETQYF TGTGCCAGCAGCCTACGACCGTCGAACTCAGGGGGGGAGACCCAGTACTTC
- TRBD2 TRBJ2-2 TRBV27 CASRTSGSASGELFF TGTGCCAGCAGAACTAGCGGGAGCGCATCCGGGGAGCTGTTTTTT
- - TRBJ2-3 TRBV7-9 CASSLMGSTSTDTQYF TGTGCCAGCAGCTTAATGGGGAGTACTAGCACAGATACGCAGTATTTT
once - TRBJ2-5 TRBV2 CASREGTQYF TGTGCCAGCAGGGAGGGGACCCAGTACTTC
- TRBD1 TRBJ1-4 TRBV7-9 CASSPDRGVGTNEKLFF TGTGCCAGCAGCCCGGACAGGGGAGTAGGTACTAATGAAAAACTGTTTTTT
- - TRBJ2-1 TRBV10-3 CAARGVSTLREQFF TGTGCGGCCAGGGGCGTATCAACCCTCCGTGAGCAGTTCTTC
few - TRBJ1-5 TRBV28 CASSLPSGGGQPQHF TGTGCCAGCAGTTTGCCCTCTGGGGGAGGTCAGCCCCAGCATTTT
- - TRBJ2-7 TRBV18 CASSPGLTSSYEQYF TGTGCCAGCTCACCAGGGCTGACGAGCTCCTACGAGCAGTACTTC
- TRBD1 TRBJ2-7 TRBV30 CAWGYPGQGILGQYF TGTGCCTGGGGCTACCCGGGACAGGGAATCTTGGGGCAGTACTTC
- - TRBJ2-7 TRBV28 CASSLARGPYEQYF TGTGCCAGCAGTTTAGCCCGGGGGCCCTACGAGCAGTACTTC
- TRBD1 TRBJ2-5 TRBV2 CAQGQKVQETQYF TGTGCCCAGGGACAGAAAGTACAAGAGACCCAGTACTTC
- - TRBJ2-4 TRBV5-5 CASSLAVDRIKNIQYF TGTGCCAGCAGCTTGGCCGTCGATCGGATAAAAAACATTCAGTACTTC
- - TRBJ1-4 TRBV7-3 CASTLSRANEKLFF TGTGCCAGCACCCTCTCTCGAGCTAATGAAAAACTGTTTTTT
- - TRBJ2-5 TRBV4-1 CASSQEWGRETQYF TGCGCCAGCAGCCAAGAATGGGGTAGGGAGACCCAGTACTTC
- - TRBJ2-6 TRBV28 CASSLQGANVLTF TGTGCCAGCAGTTTGCAAGGGGCCAACGTCCTGACTTTC
- TRBD2 TRBJ2-1 TRBV11-2 CASSSLAGVSYNEQFF TGTGCCAGCAGCTCTCTAGCGGGAGTCTCCTACAATGAGCAGTTCTTC
- - TRBJ2-3 TRBV15 CATSSRGGADTQYF TGTGCCACCAGCAGCAGGGGGGGGGCAGATACGCAGTATTTT
- - TRBJ2-5 TRBV4-3 CASSHATGIQETQYF TGCGCCAGCAGCCATGCTACAGGAATACAAGAGACCCAGTACTTC
- - TRBJ2-5 TRBV7-6 CASSFGLQETQYF TGTGCCAGCAGCTTTGGCCTACAAGAGACCCAGTACTTC
- TRBD2 TRBJ2-3 TRBV29-1 CSVELAGSTDTQYF TGCAGCGTTGAACTAGCGGGGAGCACAGATACGCAGTATTTT
few - TRBJ2-7 TRBV2 CASSAGIPYEQYF TGTGCCAGCAGTGCAGGGATTCCCTACGAGCAGTACTTC
- - TRBJ1-2 TRBV30 CAWSVGGGYTF TGTGCCTGGAGTGTCGGCGGTGGCTACACCTTC
- - TRBJ2-7 TRBV28 CASSLRLAGYEQYF TGTGCCAGCAGTTTACGGCTAGCAGGCTACGAGCAGTACTTC
- - TRBJ2-3 TRBV7-6 CASSRGPSTDTQYF TGTGCCAGCAGCCGGGGACCTAGCACAGATACGCAGTATTTT